This TCR beta chain came from a study of siplizumab effects on memory and regulatory T cells. General study results and limits: A significant reduction in alloreactive sequences traceable to unstimulated CD4+ memory cells was produced by siplizumab.

Here immunoSEQ multiplex PCR was the method, and the copy in TCRdb shows in-frame clones only, minus some. The sample yields around 100,000 clones, about 94% seen once. V gave up 5 bases and J gave up 0 bases, with 11 bases separating them. The CDR3 contains 15 residues. Looked up from germline, CDR1 is LGHNA and CDR2 is YNFKEQ. With regard to this clone: Its antigen is still unknown.

Source material: non-Treg CD4+ T cells sorted from blood. The TCR originated in a human donor in good health. This chain links TRBV4-2 with TRBJ2-1; no reliable D call. CDR3 sequence: CASSGELSSYNEQFF. CDR3 nucleotide sequence: TGTGCCAGCAGCGGGGAATTAAGCTCCTACAATGAGCAGTTCTTC.